This TCR beta chain was sequenced for a study of cytomegalovirus exposure and HLA in healthy donors. PCR involved 60 Vbeta and 13 Jbeta primers. TCRdb's copy holds only in-frame clones and misses some; the assay was immunoSEQ multiplex PCR. The sample includes 100,000 to 150,000 clones, 75% to 85% of them seen just once. The CDR3 length is 18 residues. The V and J ends lost 4 bases and 9 bases, in that order; junction bases with no gene match: 17. CDR1 and CDR2 (germline): SGDLS, YYNGEE. J is TRBJ2-1 and V is TRBV9, with 12 bases aligning to TRBD2. The sequenced sample consisted of PBMCs. The sequence was obtained from a man aged 25-45 years in good health and CMV-seropositive. The CDR3 coding sequence is TGTGCCAGCAGCCCACACCCCTTATCTAGCGGGGGGGCAGGTGAGCAGTTCTTC. It is translated as CASSPHPLSSGGAGEQFF.